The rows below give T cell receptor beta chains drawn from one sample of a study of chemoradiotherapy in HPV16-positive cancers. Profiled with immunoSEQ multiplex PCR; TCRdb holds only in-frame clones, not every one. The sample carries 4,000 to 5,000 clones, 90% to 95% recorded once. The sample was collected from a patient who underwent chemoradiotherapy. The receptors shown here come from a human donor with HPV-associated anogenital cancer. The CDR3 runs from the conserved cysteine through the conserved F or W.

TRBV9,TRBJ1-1,CASSSETKNTEAFF
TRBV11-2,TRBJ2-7,CASSLEAVGYEQYF
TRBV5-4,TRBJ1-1,CASSLRQGMNTEAFF
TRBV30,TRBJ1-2,CAWIGAGGRFGYTF
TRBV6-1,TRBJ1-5,CASSESRTYSNQPQHF
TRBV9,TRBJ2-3,CASSELPGPGADTQYF
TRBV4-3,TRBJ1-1,CASSQDRGPVNTEAFF
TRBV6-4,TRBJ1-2,CASSAAVGFNYGYTF
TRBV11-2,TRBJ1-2,CASSSWTGEGGYTF
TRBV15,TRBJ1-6,CATSRVADNSPLHF
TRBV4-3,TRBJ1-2,CASSQEYHSTRYGYTF
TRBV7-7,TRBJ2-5,CASSLGLPGTGGFQETQYF
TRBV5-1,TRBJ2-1,CASSSMGPPALVGNEQFF
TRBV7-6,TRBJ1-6,CASSPVTGGLMNNSPLHF
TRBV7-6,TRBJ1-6,CASSSAPEDSPLHF
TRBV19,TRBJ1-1,CASIPGGYTEAFF
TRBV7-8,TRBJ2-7,CASSFHRWDLRGPYEQYF
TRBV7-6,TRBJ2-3,CASSWKGGTDTQYF
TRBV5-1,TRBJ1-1,CASSLEAGHTEAFF
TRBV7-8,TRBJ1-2,CASSSVETGGNYGYTF
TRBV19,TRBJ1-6,CASSSAPGGPAPLHF
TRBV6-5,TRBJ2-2,CASSFKYTGELFF
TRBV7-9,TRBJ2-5,CASSSDSYQETQYF
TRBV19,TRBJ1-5,CASSIRDHQPQHF
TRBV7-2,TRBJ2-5,CASGRGQGGVETQYF
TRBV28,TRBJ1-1,CASSLLAPSGRNTEAFF
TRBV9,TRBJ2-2,CASSALDTPNTGELFF
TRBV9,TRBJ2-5,CASSGTGGAVQYF
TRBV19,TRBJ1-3,CASSKGNGNTIYF
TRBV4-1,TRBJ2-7,CASSQEWGTYEQYF
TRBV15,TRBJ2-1,CATSRGGTGSYNEQFF
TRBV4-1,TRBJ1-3,CASSQDRGTGNTIYF
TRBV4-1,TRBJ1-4,CASSQELTALNEKLFF
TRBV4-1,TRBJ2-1,CASRLSGVYNEQFF
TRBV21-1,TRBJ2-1,CASGLAGELPTSYNEQFF
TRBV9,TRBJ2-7,CASSGDGSYEQYF
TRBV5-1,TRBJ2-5,CASSLAGGQETQYF
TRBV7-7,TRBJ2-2,CASSLVRGSSGELFF
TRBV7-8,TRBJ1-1,CASSLEVGLNTEAFF
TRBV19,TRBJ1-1,CASSMFGEATEAFF
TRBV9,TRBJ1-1,CASSVAYRNANTEAFF
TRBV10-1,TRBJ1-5,CASSLKGASLSYSNQPQHF
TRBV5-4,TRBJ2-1,CASSFGIPTGNEQFF
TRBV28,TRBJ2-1,CASSQGNNEQFF
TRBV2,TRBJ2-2,CASSENSANTGELFF
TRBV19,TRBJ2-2,CASSNWVFAGELFF
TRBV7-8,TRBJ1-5,CASSLGGFPNQPQHF
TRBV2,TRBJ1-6,CASRTGTGGYNSPLHF
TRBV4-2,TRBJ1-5,CASSQDGQPGQPQHF
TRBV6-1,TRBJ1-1,CASSELGAGRMNTEAFF
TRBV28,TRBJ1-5,CATRWGVGVSQPQHF
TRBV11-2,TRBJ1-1,CASSLVRGGDTEAFF
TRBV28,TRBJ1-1,CASSFQGRAFF
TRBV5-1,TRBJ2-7,CASSPSDRTLGQYF
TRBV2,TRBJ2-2,CASSYSPLQTGSGELFF